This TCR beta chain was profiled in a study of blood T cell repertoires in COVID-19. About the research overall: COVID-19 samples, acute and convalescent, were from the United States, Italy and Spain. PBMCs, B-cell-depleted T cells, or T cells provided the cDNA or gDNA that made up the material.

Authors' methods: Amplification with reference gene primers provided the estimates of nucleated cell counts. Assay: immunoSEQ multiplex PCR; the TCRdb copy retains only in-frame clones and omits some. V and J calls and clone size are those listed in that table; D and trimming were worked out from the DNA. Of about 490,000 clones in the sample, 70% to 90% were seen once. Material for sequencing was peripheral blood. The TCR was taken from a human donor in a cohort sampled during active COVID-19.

CDR3 sequence: CASSYFGQDKFF. The CDR3 DNA is TGTGCCAGCAGTTACTTCGGACAGGACAAGTTCTTC. The chain recombines TRBV6-2 or TRBV6-3 with TRBJ2-1, with 7 bases matching TRBD1. This CDR3 spans 12 amino acids. Germline CDR1 is MNHEY and CDR2 is SVGEGT. Trimming cost V 1 base and J 14 bases; bases outside gene matches: 5.